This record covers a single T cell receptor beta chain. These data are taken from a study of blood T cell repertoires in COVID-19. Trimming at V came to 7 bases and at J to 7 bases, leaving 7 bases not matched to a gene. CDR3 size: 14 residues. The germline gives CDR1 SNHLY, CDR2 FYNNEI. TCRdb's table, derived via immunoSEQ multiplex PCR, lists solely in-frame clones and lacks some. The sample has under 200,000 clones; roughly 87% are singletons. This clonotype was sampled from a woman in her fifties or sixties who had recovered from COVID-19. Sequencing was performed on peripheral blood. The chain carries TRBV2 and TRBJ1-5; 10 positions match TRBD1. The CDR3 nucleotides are TGTGCCAGCAAGAAGACAGGGGGCACGCAGCCCCAGCATTTT. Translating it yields CASKKTGGTQPQHF.